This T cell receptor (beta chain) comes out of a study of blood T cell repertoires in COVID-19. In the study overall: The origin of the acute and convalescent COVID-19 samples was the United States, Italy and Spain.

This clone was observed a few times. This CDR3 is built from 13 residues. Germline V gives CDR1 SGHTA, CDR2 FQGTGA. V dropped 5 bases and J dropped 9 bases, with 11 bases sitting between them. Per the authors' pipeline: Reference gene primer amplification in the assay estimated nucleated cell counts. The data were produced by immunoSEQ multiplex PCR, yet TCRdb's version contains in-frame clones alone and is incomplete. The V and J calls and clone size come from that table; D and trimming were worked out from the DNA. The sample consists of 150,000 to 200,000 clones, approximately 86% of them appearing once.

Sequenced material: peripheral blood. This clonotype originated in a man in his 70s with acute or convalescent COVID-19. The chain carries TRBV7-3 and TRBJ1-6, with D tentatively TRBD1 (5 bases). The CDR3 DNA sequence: TGTGCCAGCAGCAAGGGGCACGGTTCACCCCTCCACTTT. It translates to CASSKGHGSPLHF.